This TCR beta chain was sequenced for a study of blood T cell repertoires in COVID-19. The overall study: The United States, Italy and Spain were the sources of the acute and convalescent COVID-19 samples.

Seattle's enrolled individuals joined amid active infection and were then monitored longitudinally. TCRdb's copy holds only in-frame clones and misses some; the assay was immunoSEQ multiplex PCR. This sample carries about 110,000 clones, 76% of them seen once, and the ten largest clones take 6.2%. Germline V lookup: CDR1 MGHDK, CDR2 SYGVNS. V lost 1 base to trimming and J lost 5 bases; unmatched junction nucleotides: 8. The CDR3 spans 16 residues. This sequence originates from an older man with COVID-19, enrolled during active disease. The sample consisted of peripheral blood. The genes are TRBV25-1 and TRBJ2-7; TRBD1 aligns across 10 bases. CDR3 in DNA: TGTGCCAGCAGTGAATTGGGCGGACAGGGGGTCAACGAGCAGTACTTC. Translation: CASSELGGQGVNEQYF.